Presented here are 3 T cell receptor beta chains from one specimen sequenced in a study of beta chain features in type 1 diabetes (dated by TCRdb to the late 2010s). Results and caveats for the whole study, not just this receptor: A moderate but significant shortening of TCRB CDR3 length was observed in type 1 diabetes patients in all four CD4+ subsets.

Library preparation used the immunoSEQ multiplex PCR assay. All of the isolated RNA was reverse transcribed with the High Capacity cDNA Reverse Transcription Kit, so expressed TCRB transcripts were sequenced. This immuneACCESS table, as held by TCRdb, lists in-frame sequences with V and J called but not all clones. Of the missing ones, under half trace to an unresolved V gene in checked studies; the others have no known cause. For this sample the table gives 250,000 to 300,000 clones, of which approximately 14% were detected only once. Of the sample, less than 0.02% falls within the top ten clones. The antigens these receptors bind are not known. Input material: naive CD4+ T cells from blood. What the cell subset or site label conveys for this sample: true naive CD4+ T cells. These receptors came from a man aged 25 to 45 with type 1 diabetes.

The rearrangement joins TRBV9 to TRBJ2-1; D not resolved. The CDR3 totals 13 residues. Trimming took 0 bases from V and 6 from J, leaving 7 bases between them. The germline CDR1 and CDR2 sequences are SGDLS and YYNGEE. The CDR3 DNA is TGTGCCAGCAGCGTAGGTGTAGCCAATGAGCAGTTCTTC. Residues: CASSVGVANEQFF.

The chain has TRBV7-2 and TRBJ2-5, with 7 bases lining up with TRBD1. V shed 1 base and J 5 bases; nucleotides not matched to a gene: 13. The germline V gene encodes CDR1 SGHTA and CDR2 FQGNSA. This CDR3 is built from 17 residues. The DNA of the CDR3 is TGTGCCAGCAGCTTAGGTTGGACAGGCATTTATGGGGAGACCCAGTACTTC. This sequence encodes CASSLGWTGIYGETQYF.

This clone was detected a few times. The rearrangement joins TRBV28 to TRBJ2-1; possibly TRBD1 for D (6 bases). CDR3 length: 14 amino acids. Germline CDR1 and CDR2: MDHEN and SYDVKM. The germline V and J ends were trimmed by 3 bases and 6 bases, with 12 bases remaining between them. CDR3 sequence reads: CASSFEQGINEQFF. For the CDR3, the DNA is TGTGCCAGCAGTTTTGAACAGGGAATCAATGAGCAGTTCTTC. The full variable domain, rest sourced from reference TRBV28 and TRBJ2-1, is DVKVTQSSRYLVKRTGEKVFLECVQDMDHENMFWYRQDPGLGLRLIYFSYDVKMKEKGDIPEGYSVSREKKERFSLILESASTNQTSMYLCASSFEQGINEQFFGPGTRLTVL.